The 3 T cell receptor beta chains reported below all come from one sample, sequenced in a study of post-analysis software for immune sequencing data. Study observations and caveats: TRBV5-6, TRBV5-1 and TRBV20-1 belonged to a set of a handful of TRBV segments that were more frequent in patients than controls.

Every TCR beta cDNA library bore unique molecular identifiers. TCRdb reanalysed the PCR reads using MiXCR and keeps one entry per CDR3 protein. The sample holds just over 250,000 distinct CDR3 sequences, 35% to 40% seen once. These receptors' antigens are unknown. The sequenced sample was blood. Source of these receptors: a girl between 10 and 17 years old with multiple sclerosis.

There are a few counts of this clonotype. The J gene is TRBJ2-3, the V gene TRBV5-1; no clear D. The CDR3 is 11 residues long. The V gene lost 0 bases and the J gene lost 10 bases, with 6 bases spanning the gap. CDR1 is SGHRS and CDR2 is YFSETQ in the germline V gene. The CDR3 sequence is CASSLEGAQYF. DNA for the CDR3: TGCGCCAGCAGCTTGGAGGGCGCGCAGTATTTT.

This clonotype was observed many times. The V gene is TRBV5-1, the J gene TRBJ2-5, with TRBD2 matching 15 bases. The J segment lost 3 bases and the V segment lost 4 bases, leaving 4 bases of the junction unmatched. This CDR3 is 16 amino acids long. CDR1 and CDR2 from the germline V gene are SGHRS and YFSETQ. The chain's CDR3 is CASSGGLAGGKETQYF. DNA of the CDR3: TGCGCCAGCAGCGGGGGACTAGCGGGGGGCAAAGAGACCCAGTACTTC.

This clonotype was observed at least ten times. The CDR3 is CASSLAGSYNEQFF. The CDR3 DNA reads as TGTGCCAGCAGCTTAGCAGGGTCCTACAATGAGCAGTTCTTC. The chain recombines TRBV7-9 with TRBJ2-1; D remains ambiguous. Looked up from germline, CDR1 is SEHNR and CDR2 is FQNEAQ (reference sequence). The CDR3 runs 14 residues. Trimming shortened V by 0 bases and J by 1 base, and 4 bases separated the two germline ends.